The sequence of this T cell receptor (beta chain) was determined in a study of cytomegalovirus exposure and HLA in healthy donors. In the case of this clone: The junction departs from the called germline gene at one end, perhaps through a read error.

This PCR relied on a set of 60 Vbeta primers and 13 Jbeta primers. Sequenced by immunoSEQ multiplex PCR; TCRdb stores in-frame clones only, minus some. This table has about 120,000 clones, about 75% appearing once. CDR1 and CDR2 (germline): MNHEY, SMNVEV (reference sequence). The CDR3 extends over 18 amino acids. The chain combines TRBV27 with TRBJ2-1; tentatively, D is TRBD1 (6 bases). The specimen sequenced was PBMCs. The receptor comes from a man aged 55-75 years in good health and CMV-seropositive. CDR3 nucleotides: TGTGCCTGCAGCAGTTTAGGAGGAGTAGGACAGAGTTACAATGAGCAGTTCTTC. Protein: CACSSLGGVGQSYNEQFF.